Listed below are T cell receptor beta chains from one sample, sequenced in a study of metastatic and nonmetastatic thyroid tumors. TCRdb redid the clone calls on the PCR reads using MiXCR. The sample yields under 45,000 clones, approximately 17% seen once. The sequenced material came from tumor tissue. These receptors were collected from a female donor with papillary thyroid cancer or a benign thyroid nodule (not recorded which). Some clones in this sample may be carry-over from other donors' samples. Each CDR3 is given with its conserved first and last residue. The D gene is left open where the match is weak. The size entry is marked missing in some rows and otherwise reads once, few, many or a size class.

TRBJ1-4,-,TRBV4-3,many,TGCGCCAGCAGCCAAGAACGCCGGTTAGGGAGTGAAAAACTGTTTTTT,CASSQERRLGSEKLFF
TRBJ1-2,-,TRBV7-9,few,TGTGTCAGCATCTCGGGGGCTGCCTATGGCTACACCTTC,CVSISGAAYGYTF
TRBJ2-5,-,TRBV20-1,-,TGCAGTGCTAGTTCGGCAGGAGGCCAAGAGACCCAGTACTTC,CSASSAGGQETQYF
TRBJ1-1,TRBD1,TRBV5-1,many,TGCGCCAGCAGCTTGGCCACAGGGGGTAAAGAAGCTTTCTTT,CASSLATGGKEAFF
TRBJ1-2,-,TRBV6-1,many,TGTGCCAGCAGTTGGGGACAATCTAACTATGGCTACACCTTC,CASSWGQSNYGYTF
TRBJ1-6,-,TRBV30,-,TGTGCCTGGAGGACGGGTGGGGGATACTCACCCCTCCACTTT,CAWRTGGGYSPLHF
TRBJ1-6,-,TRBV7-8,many,TGTGCCAGCAGCTTAGGACTAGGGGGGTCCTATAATTCACCCCTCCACTTT,CASSLGLGGSYNSPLHF
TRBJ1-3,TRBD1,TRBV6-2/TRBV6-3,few,TGTGCCAGTAGTTACTCGGGGCAGGGGGGAGCCTCTGTAAACACCATATATTTT,CASSYSGQGGASVNTIYF
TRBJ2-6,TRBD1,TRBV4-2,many,TGTGCCAGCAGGTATAACAGGGGGCGCCGGACTGGGGCCAACGTCCTGACTTTC,CASRYNRGRRTGANVLTF
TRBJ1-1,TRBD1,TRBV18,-,TGTGCCAGCTGTCAGGGGGCTTTGACTGAAGCTTTCTTT,CASCQGALTEAFF